The rows below give T cell receptor beta chains drawn from one sample of a study of identical twins. TCRdb used MiXCR to reprocess the 5' RACE reads, holding one entry per CDR3 protein. The sample includes under 900,000 distinct CDR3 sequences, 9% to 15% of them seen just once. Separately, the same data were catalogued under a study of yellow fever vaccine responses in identical twins.

Source material: PBMCs. These receptors all stem from a woman aged 18-29 years in good health. Each CDR3 is given with its conserved first and last residue. A D gene is named only where the DNA matches it firmly. Clone size is stated in some rows and not others, as once, few, many or a class when expanded.

-	TRBV20-1	TRBJ2-1	-	TGCAGTGCTATCCGGGACTTCAATGAGCAGTTCTTC	CSAIRDFNEQFF
-	TRBV6-1	TRBJ1-1	-	TGTGCCAGCAGTCCCCAGGGCGCCGTGAACACTGAAGCTTTCTTT	CASSPQGAVNTEAFF
-	TRBV7-8	TRBJ2-1	-	TGTGCCAGCAGCTTAGGCCCGGTACCTGAGCAGTTCTTC	CASSLGPVPEQFF
TRBD2	TRBV15	TRBJ2-4	-	TGTGCCACCAGCAGAGACCCTAGCGGGAGCAAAGGCAAAAACATTCAGTACTTC	CATSRDPSGSKGKNIQYF
TRBD2	TRBV11-2	TRBJ2-3	many	TGTGCCAGCAGCTTAGTACTAGCGGGGGCAGATACGCAGTATTTT	CASSLVLAGADTQYF
-	TRBV2	TRBJ1-6	-	TGTGCCAGCAGTGATATCCAGAATTCACCCCTCCACTTT	CASSDIQNSPLHF
-	TRBV11-2	TRBJ1-1	few	TGTGCCAGCAGCTCCGACTGGAAGAACACTGAAGCTTTCTTT	CASSSDWKNTEAFF
-	TRBV11-2	TRBJ2-7	many	TGTGCCAGCAGCTTACGAAACGACCCCTACGAGCAGTACTTC	CASSLRNDPYEQYF
-	TRBV7-2	TRBJ2-1	-	TGTGCCAGCAGCTCCCTTATCAGAAACAATGAGCAGTTCTTC	CASSSLIRNNEQFF
-	TRBV28	TRBJ2-3	-	TGTGCCAGCAGTTCACCAACTGGGGGTAGCACAGATACGCAGTATTTT	CASSSPTGGSTDTQYF
TRBD2	TRBV12-5	TRBJ2-1	few	TGTGCTAGTGGCACGACTAGCGGGAGGGTTGAGCAGTTCTTC	CASGTTSGRVEQFF
-	TRBV4-1	TRBJ2-5	-	TGCGCCAGCAGCCTCCAATTTCTAGAGACCCAGTACTTC	CASSLQFLETQYF
-	TRBV6-2/TRBV6-3	TRBJ2-6	-	TGTGCCAGCAGTTACGTGGGCTCTGGGGCCAACGTCCTGACTTTC	CASSYVGSGANVLTF
TRBD1	TRBV9	TRBJ2-5	-	TGTGCCAGCAGCGTAGATAAGGGAATAACGCCAGGGGGTAATGAGAAGACCCAGTACTTC	CASSVDKGITPGGNEKTQYF
-	TRBV4-1	TRBJ2-7	few	TGCGCCAGCAGCCAACTAGGGGGGCCCGAGCAGTACTTC	CASSQLGGPEQYF
TRBD1	TRBV5-1	TRBJ2-1	few	TGCGCCAGCAGACAGGGACAGGGGCCCTCCAATGAGCAGTTCTTC	CASRQGQGPSNEQFF
-	TRBV4-1	TRBJ1-1	-	TGCGCCAGCAGCCAAGCTGCAGGGAATCCCAAAGGGGCTTTCTTT	CASSQAAGNPKGAFF
-	TRBV5-1	TRBJ2-4	few	TGCGCCAGCAGCTTGGGGGCCGTAGGGTTTGATCAGTACTTC	CASSLGAVGFDQYF
TRBD1	TRBV29-1	TRBJ2-1	many	TGCAGCGATAACCGACAGGGGGCGGGGAATGAGCAGTTCTTC	CSDNRQGAGNEQFF
TRBD2	TRBV6-1	TRBJ2-2	few	TGTGCCAGCACCCTTAGCGGGAAAGGCGGGGAGCTGTTTTTT	CASTLSGKGGELFF
-	TRBV5-1	TRBJ2-1	few	TGCGCCAGCAGCCACGAAGGGCCCAAGCAGTTCTTC	CASSHEGPKQFF
TRBD1	TRBV12-3/TRBV12-4	TRBJ1-5	few	TGTGCCAGCAGTTCGCCGGACAGGAAGAGCAATCAGCCCCAGCATTTT	CASSSPDRKSNQPQHF
-	TRBV3-1	TRBJ2-1	-	TGTGCCAGCAGCCAGGGGGGCGGGGGCGGCTTCGATGAGCAGTTCTTC	CASSQGGGGGFDEQFF
TRBD1	TRBV7-9	TRBJ1-6	few	TGTGCCAGCAGCTTGCCAGGGGGGAATTCACCCCTCCACTTT	CASSLPGGNSPLHF
-	TRBV5-1	TRBJ2-5	-	TGCGCCAGCAGCTCCTTCTCGACAGCCCAAGAGACCCAGTACTTC	CASSSFSTAQETQYF
TRBD1	TRBV6-2/TRBV6-3	TRBJ2-4	-	TGTGCCAGCATCAGTCCGCGCAGGGGGAATCAGTACTTC	CASISPRRGNQYF
TRBD2	TRBV10-3	TRBJ2-1	few	TGTGCCATCAGTGAGTCAGTAGCGGGAGTCTTGAACAATGAGCAGTTCTTC	CAISESVAGVLNNEQFF
-	TRBV20-1	TRBJ1-1	-	TGCAGTGCTGGAGGGAGGGGGGACACTGAAGCTTTCTTT	CSAGGRGDTEAFF